This T cell receptor (beta chain) was captured in a study of human T cells and chemical hapten exposure. About the study: Per-sample TCR yield variability stemmed mainly from small pooled library volume differences.

Time point defined: pre-sensitization, week 0. Treatment in this sample: therapeutic diphenylcyclopropenone sensitization with weekly scalp DPC. This clonotype was counted many times. How the authors handled the data: Sample TCR totals centred on a median of about 92,000, ranging about 20,000 to 700,000. TCRdb re-analysed the RACE reads in MiXCR, keeping a single row per CDR3 protein. The V and J calls here are based on TCRdb, not the publication. The sample carries 300,000 to 450,000 distinct CDR3 sequences, 4.5% to 6% recorded once. V was pared by 5 bases and J by 1 base, with 12 bases of the junction left unmatched. CDR1 and CDR2 from the germline V gene are SNHLY and FYNNEI. The CDR3 runs 18 residues.

The source material was whole blood, sampled in connection with sensitization to the hapten diphenylcyclopropenone (DPC). The clonotype originates from a woman in her fifties or sixties with alopecia areata. Some clones in this sample may be carry-over from other donors' samples. The gene calls are TRBV2 and TRBJ2-3; 10 positions match TRBD2. The chain's CDR3 is CASSSSRTSGPGTDTQYF. CDR3 DNA sequence: TGTGCCAGCAGTTCCTCTCGGACTAGCGGTCCCGGCACAGATACGCAGTATTTT.